The rows below give T cell receptor beta chains drawn from one sample of a study of CD4 and CD8 cells across lung adenocarcinoma regions. TCRdb fed the PCR reads into MiXCR, producing one record per CDR3 protein. The sample has some 11,000 distinct CDR3 sequences, approximately 55% seen once; the top ten hold 15% to 20%. What was sequenced was CD4+ T cells from the center of a lung tumor. The receptors shown here come from a male donor with lung adenocarcinoma. The CD4 and CD8 labels of this study may be unreliable. Both conserved end residues are part of each CDR3. The D gene is left open where the match is weak. Clone size is shown for a subset of rows, as once, few, many or a class of expanded clone.

cdr3_nt: TGTGCCAGCAGGACCCCCTCGGGAGATACGCAGTATTTT
cdr3_aa: CASRTPSGDTQYF
clone_size: once
j_call: TRBJ2-3
v_call: TRBV6-1
d_call: -

cdr3_nt: TGTGCCATCAGCGGGGGATTATACAATGAGCAGTTCTTC
cdr3_aa: CAISGGLYNEQFF
clone_size: few
j_call: TRBJ2-1
v_call: TRBV10-3
d_call: -

cdr3_nt: TGTGCCAGCAGCCCCCAGGGTGAGACCCTGTCCTTC
cdr3_aa: CASSPQGETLSF
clone_size: -
j_call: TRBJ2-5
v_call: TRBV7-2
d_call: -

cdr3_nt: TGTGCCAGCAGTTTATCGAGAACAGGGCCTGGGGATGGCTACACCTTC
cdr3_aa: CASSLSRTGPGDGYTF
clone_size: -
j_call: TRBJ1-2
v_call: TRBV27
d_call: -

cdr3_nt: TGTGCCAGCCTCCGGGACTTAGCCCAAGAGACCCAGTACTTC
cdr3_aa: CASLRDLAQETQYF
clone_size: -
j_call: TRBJ2-5
v_call: TRBV6-2/TRBV6-3
d_call: -

cdr3_nt: TGTGCCAGCAGCCAAGGGCTAGCGGGGGAGCCTGAGCAGTTCTTC
cdr3_aa: CASSQGLAGEPEQFF
clone_size: -
j_call: TRBJ2-1
v_call: TRBV3-1
d_call: TRBD2

cdr3_nt: TGTGCCAGCAGGGGGGCAGGGACCGGAGAGACCCAGTACTTC
cdr3_aa: CASRGAGTGETQYF
clone_size: -
j_call: TRBJ2-5
v_call: TRBV27
d_call: -

cdr3_nt: TGTGCCAGCAGCTTTGGACCGGGGCCCCCAGATACGCAGTATTTT
cdr3_aa: CASSFGPGPPDTQYF
clone_size: -
j_call: TRBJ2-3
v_call: TRBV7-2
d_call: -

cdr3_nt: TGTGCCAGCAGCTTGGACCGGGACAGGGTCCCTGAAGCTTTCTTT
cdr3_aa: CASSLDRDRVPEAFF
clone_size: -
j_call: TRBJ1-1
v_call: TRBV7-2
d_call: TRBD1

cdr3_nt: TGTGCCAGCAACAGGGGGGGGGAGGGCAATGAGCAGTTCTTC
cdr3_aa: CASNRGGEGNEQFF
clone_size: -
j_call: TRBJ2-1
v_call: TRBV6-1
d_call: -

cdr3_nt: TGTGCCAGCAGCCAAATTGGACAGGTAGCCAAAAACATTCAGTACTTC
cdr3_aa: CASSQIGQVAKNIQYF
clone_size: many
j_call: TRBJ2-4
v_call: TRBV7-2
d_call: TRBD1

cdr3_nt: TGTGCCAGCAGCCCTCGGTTAGGGACTAGCCGTGAGACCCAGTACTTC
cdr3_aa: CASSPRLGTSRETQYF
clone_size: medium-sized
j_call: TRBJ2-5
v_call: TRBV7-2
d_call: TRBD2

cdr3_nt: TGTGCCAGCAGTGATTTTACCGGCAGGGCCTATGGCTACACCTTC
cdr3_aa: CASSDFTGRAYGYTF
clone_size: many
j_call: TRBJ1-2
v_call: TRBV6-1
d_call: -

cdr3_nt: TGTGCCAGCAGTTCCACCGGGCGAGCGGGGGGGCGACGCCCAGATACGCAGTACTTT
cdr3_aa: CASSSTGRAGGRRPDTQYF
clone_size: once
j_call: TRBJ2-3
v_call: TRBV6-5
d_call: TRBD2

cdr3_nt: TGCGCCAGCAGCCAAGATTTAGAGACCCAGTACTTC
cdr3_aa: CASSQDLETQYF
clone_size: few
j_call: TRBJ2-5
v_call: TRBV4-1
d_call: -

cdr3_nt: TGTGCGAGCAGCGGGGGCCGGGGGAACAACACTCAGTACTTC
cdr3_aa: CASSGGRGNNTQYF
clone_size: -
j_call: TRBJ2-4
v_call: TRBV7-2
d_call: TRBD2

cdr3_nt: TGTGCCAGCAGTGAAGGTTCGACAGGGATGAACACTGAAGCTTTCTTT
cdr3_aa: CASSEGSTGMNTEAFF
clone_size: medium-sized
j_call: TRBJ1-1
v_call: TRBV6-1
d_call: TRBD1

cdr3_nt: TGTGCCAGCAGTCCGGGACTAGCGGGGGGTAGGTATGAGCAGTTCTTC
cdr3_aa: CASSPGLAGGRYEQFF
clone_size: few
j_call: TRBJ2-1
v_call: TRBV12-3/TRBV12-4
d_call: TRBD2

cdr3_nt: TGTGCCACCAGTGATCCGGCGAGGACTCTAAACACCGGGGAGCTGTTTTTT
cdr3_aa: CATSDPARTLNTGELFF
clone_size: few
j_call: TRBJ2-2
v_call: TRBV24-1
d_call: -

cdr3_nt: TGTGCCAGCAGTGAACTAGCGGGAGGGAATGAGCAGTTCTTC
cdr3_aa: CASSELAGGNEQFF
clone_size: few
j_call: TRBJ2-1
v_call: TRBV6-1
d_call: TRBD2

cdr3_nt: TGTGCCAGCAGTTTCACACTAGGCTACGAGCAGTACTTC
cdr3_aa: CASSFTLGYEQYF
clone_size: -
j_call: TRBJ2-7
v_call: TRBV6-5
d_call: -

cdr3_nt: TGCGCCAGCAGCTTGGGTCTAGCGGGACCAGTCGGGGAGCTGTTTTTT
cdr3_aa: CASSLGLAGPVGELFF
clone_size: -
j_call: TRBJ2-2
v_call: TRBV5-1
d_call: TRBD2

cdr3_nt: TGTGCCAGCAGTTACATCGGGACAGGGAAACAGTCTGGGGCCAACGTCCTGACTTTC
cdr3_aa: CASSYIGTGKQSGANVLTF
clone_size: -
j_call: TRBJ2-6
v_call: TRBV6-5
d_call: TRBD1

cdr3_nt: TGTGCCAGAAGCCCCGGACTAGCATTAAGGAATGAGCAGTTCTTC
cdr3_aa: CARSPGLALRNEQFF
clone_size: many
j_call: TRBJ2-1
v_call: TRBV5-3
d_call: TRBD2

cdr3_nt: TGTGCCAGCAGTTATAGCGGGAGGGCCAATGAGCAGTTCTTC
cdr3_aa: CASSYSGRANEQFF
clone_size: medium-sized
j_call: TRBJ2-1
v_call: TRBV6-9
d_call: TRBD2

cdr3_nt: TGTGCCAGCATGTCCCCTGGGGCCAACGCCCTGAACTTC
cdr3_aa: CASMSPGANALNF
clone_size: -
j_call: TRBJ2-6
v_call: TRBV27
d_call: -

cdr3_nt: TGCGCCAGCAGCTTGGTCCGGACTGTGAGCACCGGGACGCTGTATTTT
cdr3_aa: CASSLVRTVSTGTLYF
clone_size: -
j_call: TRBJ2-2
v_call: TRBV5-1
d_call: -

cdr3_nt: TGTGCCAGCAGCCGGGGGCCTCTAGGGAAAAATACGCAGTATTTT
cdr3_aa: CASSRGPLGKNTQYF
clone_size: -
j_call: TRBJ2-3
v_call: TRBV6-1
d_call: -

cdr3_nt: TGTGCCAGCAGACAGGGTCTGATTACCGATGCGCTGTTTTTT
cdr3_aa: CASRQGLITDALFF
clone_size: -
j_call: TRBJ2-2
v_call: TRBV27
d_call: -

cdr3_nt: TGTGCCAGCATGGGACTAGCGGGAGGTTCCTACAATGAGCAGTTCTTC
cdr3_aa: CASMGLAGGSYNEQFF
clone_size: medium-sized
j_call: TRBJ2-1
v_call: TRBV27
d_call: TRBD2

cdr3_nt: TGCGCCAGCAGTGGGGGAAGCTCCTACAATGAGCAGTTCTTC
cdr3_aa: CASSGGSSYNEQFF
clone_size: -
j_call: TRBJ2-1
v_call: TRBV10-1
d_call: -

cdr3_nt: TGTGCCAGCCGCGTGGGCGGTGGGAAAAACACCCAGTACTTC
cdr3_aa: CASRVGGGKNTQYF
clone_size: once
j_call: TRBJ2-5
v_call: TRBV7-2
d_call: -

cdr3_nt: TGTGCCAGCCACTCGGGCCGGGAGCTGTTTTTT
cdr3_aa: CASHSGRELFF
clone_size: few
j_call: TRBJ2-2
v_call: TRBV6-1
d_call: -

cdr3_nt: TGTGCCAGCAGTAGGACCGGGACGACAGATACGCAGTATTTT
cdr3_aa: CASSRTGTTDTQYF
clone_size: few
j_call: TRBJ2-3
v_call: TRBV27
d_call: -

cdr3_nt: TGTGCCAGCAGATCCGTAGGGGTAGCGCGGGCGAAAAATATTCAGTATTTT
cdr3_aa: CASRSVGVARAKNIQYF
clone_size: -
j_call: TRBJ2-3
v_call: TRBV27
d_call: -

cdr3_nt: TGTGCCAGCAGTGAAATCGGCAGTTCTAGCACAGATACGCAGTATTTT
cdr3_aa: CASSEIGSSSTDTQYF
clone_size: -
j_call: TRBJ2-3
v_call: TRBV6-1
d_call: -

cdr3_nt: TGCGCCGGGGGTGAAGGGGGCCTTGGCACAGAGACGCAGTACTTT
cdr3_aa: CAGGEGGLGTETQYF
clone_size: -
j_call: TRBJ2-3
v_call: TRBV10-1
d_call: TRBD1

cdr3_nt: TGTGCCAGCAGCTTGTTCAGGGGCTACAATGAGCAGTTCTTC
cdr3_aa: CASSLFRGYNEQFF
clone_size: -
j_call: TRBJ2-1
v_call: TRBV11-3
d_call: -

cdr3_nt: TGTGCCAGCAGGGCTGTTAGCTCCTACAATGAGCAGTTCTTC
cdr3_aa: CASRAVSSYNEQFF
clone_size: many
j_call: TRBJ2-1
v_call: TRBV6-1
d_call: -

cdr3_nt: TGTGCCAGCAGTAGCGTTCTCGGAAGGCAGCCCCAGCATTTT
cdr3_aa: CASSSVLGRQPQHF
clone_size: -
j_call: TRBJ1-5
v_call: TRBV6-4
d_call: -

cdr3_nt: TGTGCCAGCAGTGGCGGGGGAACTCGTTTGGAGCAGTACTTC
cdr3_aa: CASSGGGTRLEQYF
clone_size: medium-sized
j_call: TRBJ2-7
v_call: TRBV6-1
d_call: TRBD2

cdr3_nt: TGTGCCAGCAGCCAAGATGGGGTCGGACGGATGAACACTGAAGCTTTCTTT
cdr3_aa: CASSQDGVGRMNTEAFF
clone_size: many
j_call: TRBJ1-1
v_call: TRBV6-1
d_call: -

cdr3_nt: TGTGCCAGCAGCGGATCTCCTCTAGCGGGTGGCACAGATACGCAGTATTTT
cdr3_aa: CASSGSPLAGGTDTQYF
clone_size: -
j_call: TRBJ2-3
v_call: TRBV9
d_call: TRBD2

cdr3_nt: TGCAGCGCCGAGAGGGGGCTTCTTGGCTACACCTTC
cdr3_aa: CSAERGLLGYTF
clone_size: -
j_call: TRBJ1-2
v_call: TRBV29-1
d_call: TRBD1

cdr3_nt: TGTGCCAGCAGTTTATCCCTCCGCTACGAGCAGTACTTC
cdr3_aa: CASSLSLRYEQYF
clone_size: -
j_call: TRBJ2-7
v_call: TRBV27
d_call: -